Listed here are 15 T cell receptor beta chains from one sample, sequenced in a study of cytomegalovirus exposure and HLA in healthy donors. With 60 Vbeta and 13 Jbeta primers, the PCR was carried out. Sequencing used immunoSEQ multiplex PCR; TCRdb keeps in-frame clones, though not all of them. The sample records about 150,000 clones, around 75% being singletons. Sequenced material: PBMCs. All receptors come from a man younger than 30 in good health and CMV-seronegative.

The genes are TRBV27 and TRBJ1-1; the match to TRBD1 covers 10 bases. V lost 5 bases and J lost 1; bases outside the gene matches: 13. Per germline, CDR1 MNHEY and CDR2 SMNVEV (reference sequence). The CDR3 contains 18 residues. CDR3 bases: TGTGCCAGCAGTCAAAGTCCCGGGACAGGGGTCGGGAACACTGAAGCTTTCTTT. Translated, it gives CASSQSPGTGVGNTEAFF.

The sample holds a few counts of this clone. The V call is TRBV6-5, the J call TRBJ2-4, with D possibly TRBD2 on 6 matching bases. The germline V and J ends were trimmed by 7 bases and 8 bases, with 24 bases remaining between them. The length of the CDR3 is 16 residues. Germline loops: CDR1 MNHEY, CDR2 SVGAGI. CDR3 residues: CASTYSSLSREDIQYF. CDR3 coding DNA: TGTGCCAGCACCTACTCAAGCTTGAGTAGGGAGGACATTCAGTACTTC.

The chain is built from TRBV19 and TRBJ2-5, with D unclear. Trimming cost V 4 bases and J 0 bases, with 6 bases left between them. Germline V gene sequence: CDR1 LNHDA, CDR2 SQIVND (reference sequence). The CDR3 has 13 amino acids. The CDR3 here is CASSRAYQETQYF. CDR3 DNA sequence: TGTGCCAGTAGTAGGGCCTACCAAGAGACCCAGTACTTC.

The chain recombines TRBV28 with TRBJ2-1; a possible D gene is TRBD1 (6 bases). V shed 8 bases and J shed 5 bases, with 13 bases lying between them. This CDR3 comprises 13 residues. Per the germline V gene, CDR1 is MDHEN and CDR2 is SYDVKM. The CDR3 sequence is CASGSGADNEQFF. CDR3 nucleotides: TGTGCCAGCGGATCAGGGGCGGACAATGAGCAGTTCTTC.

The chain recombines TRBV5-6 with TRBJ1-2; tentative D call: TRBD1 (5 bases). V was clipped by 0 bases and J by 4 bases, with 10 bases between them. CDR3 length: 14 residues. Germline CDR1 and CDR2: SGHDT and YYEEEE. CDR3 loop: CASSLDGQGYGYTF. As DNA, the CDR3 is TGTGCCAGCAGCTTGGATGGACAAGGCTATGGCTACACCTTC.

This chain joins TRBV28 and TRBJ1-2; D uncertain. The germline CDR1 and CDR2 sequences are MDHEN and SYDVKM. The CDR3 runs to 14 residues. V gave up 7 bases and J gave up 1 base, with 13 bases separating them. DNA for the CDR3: TGTGCCAGCATCTCACTCGGACTTAACTATGGCTACACCTTC. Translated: CASISLGLNYGYTF.

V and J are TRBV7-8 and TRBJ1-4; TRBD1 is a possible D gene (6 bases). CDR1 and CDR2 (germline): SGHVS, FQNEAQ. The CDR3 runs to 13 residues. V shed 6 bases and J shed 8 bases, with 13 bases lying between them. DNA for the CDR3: TGTGCCAGCAGAGTGGGGGCAGGCGAAAAACTGTTTTTT. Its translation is CASRVGAGEKLFF.

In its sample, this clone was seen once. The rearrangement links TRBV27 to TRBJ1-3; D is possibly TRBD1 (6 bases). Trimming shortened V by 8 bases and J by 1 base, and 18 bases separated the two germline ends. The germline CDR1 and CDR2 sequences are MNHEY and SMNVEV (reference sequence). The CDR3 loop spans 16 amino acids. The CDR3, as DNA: TGTGCCAGCGGCCGGGACACAGTGTGGTCTGGAAACACCATATATTTT. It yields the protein CASGRDTVWSGNTIYF.

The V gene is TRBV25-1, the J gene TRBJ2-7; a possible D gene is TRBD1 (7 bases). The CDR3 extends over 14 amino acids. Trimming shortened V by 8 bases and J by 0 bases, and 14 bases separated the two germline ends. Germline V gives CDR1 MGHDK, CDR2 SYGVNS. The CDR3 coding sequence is TGTGCCAGCTGCGGGACAGAGGTCTCCTACGAGCAGTACTTC. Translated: CASCGTEVSYEQYF.

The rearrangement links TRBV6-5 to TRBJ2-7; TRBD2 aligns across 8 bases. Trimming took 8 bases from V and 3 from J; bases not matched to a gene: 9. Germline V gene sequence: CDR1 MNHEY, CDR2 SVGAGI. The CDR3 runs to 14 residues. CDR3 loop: CASGFSGTDYEQYF. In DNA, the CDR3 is TGTGCCAGCGGTTTTAGCGGGACCGACTACGAGCAGTACTTC.

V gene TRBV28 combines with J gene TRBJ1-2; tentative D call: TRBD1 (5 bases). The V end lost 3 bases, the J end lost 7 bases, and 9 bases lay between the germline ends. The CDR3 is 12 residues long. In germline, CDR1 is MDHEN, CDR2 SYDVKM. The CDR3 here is CASSFQQGGYTF. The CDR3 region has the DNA TGTGCCAGCAGTTTTCAGCAGGGTGGCTACACCTTC.

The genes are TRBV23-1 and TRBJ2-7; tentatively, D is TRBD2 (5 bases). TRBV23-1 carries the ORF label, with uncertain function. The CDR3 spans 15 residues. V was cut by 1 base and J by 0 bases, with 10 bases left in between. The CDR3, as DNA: TGCGCCAGCAGTCAATGGAGGCCGACCTCCTACGAGCAGTACTTC. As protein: CASSQWRPTSYEQYF.

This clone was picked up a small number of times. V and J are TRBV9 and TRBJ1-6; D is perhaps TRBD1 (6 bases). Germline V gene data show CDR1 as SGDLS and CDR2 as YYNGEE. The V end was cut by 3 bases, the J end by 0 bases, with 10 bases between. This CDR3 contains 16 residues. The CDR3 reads CASSGGGSSYNSPLHF. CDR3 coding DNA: TGTGCCAGCAGCGGAGGGGGTAGCTCCTATAATTCACCCCTCCACTTT. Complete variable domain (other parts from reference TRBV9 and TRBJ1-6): DSGVTQTPKHLITATGQRVTLRCSPRSGDLSVYWYQQSLDQGLQFLIQYYNGEERAKGNILERFSAQQFPDLHSELNLSSLELGDSALYFCASSGGGSSYNSPLHFGNGTRLTVT.

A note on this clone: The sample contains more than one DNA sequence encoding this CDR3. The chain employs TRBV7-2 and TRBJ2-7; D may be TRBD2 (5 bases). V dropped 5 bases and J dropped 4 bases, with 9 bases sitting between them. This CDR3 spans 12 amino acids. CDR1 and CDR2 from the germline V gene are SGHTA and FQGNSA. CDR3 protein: CASSPSGYEQYF. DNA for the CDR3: TGTGCCAGCAGCCCCTCGGGATACGAGCAGTACTTC.

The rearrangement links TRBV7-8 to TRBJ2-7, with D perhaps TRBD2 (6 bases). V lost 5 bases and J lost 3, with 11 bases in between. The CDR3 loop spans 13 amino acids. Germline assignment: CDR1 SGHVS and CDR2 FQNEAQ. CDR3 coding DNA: TGTGCCAGCAGCATCGACGGGAGCTACGAGCAGTACTTC. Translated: CASSIDGSYEQYF.